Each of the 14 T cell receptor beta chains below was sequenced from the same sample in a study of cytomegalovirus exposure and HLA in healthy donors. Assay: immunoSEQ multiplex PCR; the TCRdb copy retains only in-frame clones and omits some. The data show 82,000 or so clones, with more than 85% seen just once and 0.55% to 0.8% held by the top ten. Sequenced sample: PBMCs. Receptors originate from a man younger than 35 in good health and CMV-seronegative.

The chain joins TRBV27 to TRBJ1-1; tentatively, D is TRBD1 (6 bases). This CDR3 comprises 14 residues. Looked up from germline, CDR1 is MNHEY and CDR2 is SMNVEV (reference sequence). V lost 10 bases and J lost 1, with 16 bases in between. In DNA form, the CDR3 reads TGTGCCACCTTTAATACAGGGAAGAACACTGAAGCTTTCTTT. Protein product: CATFNTGKNTEAFF.

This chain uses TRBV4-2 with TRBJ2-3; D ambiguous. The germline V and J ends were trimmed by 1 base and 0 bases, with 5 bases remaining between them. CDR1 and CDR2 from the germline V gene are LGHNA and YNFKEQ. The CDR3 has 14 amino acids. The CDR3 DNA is TGTGCCAGCAGCCAAGCGGAGAGCACAGATACGCAGTATTTT. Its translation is CASSQAESTDTQYF.

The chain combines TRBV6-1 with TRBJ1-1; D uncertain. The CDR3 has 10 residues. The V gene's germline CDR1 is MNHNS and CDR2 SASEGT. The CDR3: CALMNTEAFF. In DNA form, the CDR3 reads TGTGCGTTAATGAACACTGAAGCTTTCTTT.

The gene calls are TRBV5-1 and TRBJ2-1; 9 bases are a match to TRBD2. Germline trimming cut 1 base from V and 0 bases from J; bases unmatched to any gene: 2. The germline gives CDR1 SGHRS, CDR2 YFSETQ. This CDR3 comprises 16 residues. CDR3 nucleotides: TGCGCCAGCAGCTTGCTAGCGGGATTCTCCTACAATGAGCAGTTCTTC. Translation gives CASSLLAGFSYNEQFF.

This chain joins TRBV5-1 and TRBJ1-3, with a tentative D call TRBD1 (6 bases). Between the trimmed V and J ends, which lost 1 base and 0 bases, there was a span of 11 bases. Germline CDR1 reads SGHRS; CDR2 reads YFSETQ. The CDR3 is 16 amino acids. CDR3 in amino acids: CASSLTGSFSGNTIYF. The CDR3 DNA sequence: TGCGCCAGCAGCTTGACAGGGAGCTTCTCTGGAAACACCATATATTTT.

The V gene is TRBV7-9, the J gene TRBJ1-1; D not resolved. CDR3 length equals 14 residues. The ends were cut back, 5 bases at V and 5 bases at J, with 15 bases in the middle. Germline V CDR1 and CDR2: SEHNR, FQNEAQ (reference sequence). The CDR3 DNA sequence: TGTGCCAGCAGCCCTACCGCGGGTAGTACTGAAGCTTTCTTT. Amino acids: CASSPTAGSTEAFF.

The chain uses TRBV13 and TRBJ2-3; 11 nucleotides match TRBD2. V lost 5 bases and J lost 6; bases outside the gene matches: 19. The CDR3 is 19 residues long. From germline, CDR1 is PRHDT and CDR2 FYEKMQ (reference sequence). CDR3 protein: CASSPAGWRTSGYVDTQYF. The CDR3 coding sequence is TGTGCCAGCAGCCCCGCCGGTTGGCGGACTAGCGGGTACGTGGATACGCAGTATTTT.

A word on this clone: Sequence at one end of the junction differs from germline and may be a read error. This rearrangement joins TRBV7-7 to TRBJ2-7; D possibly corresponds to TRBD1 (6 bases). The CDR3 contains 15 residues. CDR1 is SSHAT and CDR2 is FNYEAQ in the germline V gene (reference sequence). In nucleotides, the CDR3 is TGTGCTAGCAGCCTGAGATCAGGGGTCTCCTACGAGCAGTACTTC. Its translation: CASSLRSGVSYEQYF.

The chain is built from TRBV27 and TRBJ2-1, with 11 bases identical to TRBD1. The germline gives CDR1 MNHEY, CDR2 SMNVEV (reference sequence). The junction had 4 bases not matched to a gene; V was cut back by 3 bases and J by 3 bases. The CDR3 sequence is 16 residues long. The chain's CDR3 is CASSLGQGGFYNEQFF. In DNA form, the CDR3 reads TGTGCCAGCAGTTTGGGACAGGGGGGTTTCTACAATGAGCAGTTCTTC.

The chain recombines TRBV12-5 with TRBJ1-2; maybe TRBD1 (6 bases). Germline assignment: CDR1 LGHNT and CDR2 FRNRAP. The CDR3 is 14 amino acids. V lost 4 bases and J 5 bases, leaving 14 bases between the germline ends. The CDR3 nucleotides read TGTGCTAGTGGTTCCCCTACAGGGCATTATGGCTACACCTTC. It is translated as CASGSPTGHYGYTF. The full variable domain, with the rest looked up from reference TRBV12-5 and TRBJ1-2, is DARVTQTPRHKVTEMGQEVTMRCQPILGHNTVFWYRQTMMQGLELLAYFRNRAPLDDSGMPKDRFSAEMPDATLATLKIQPSEPRDSAVYFCASGSPTGHYGYTFGSGTRLTVV.

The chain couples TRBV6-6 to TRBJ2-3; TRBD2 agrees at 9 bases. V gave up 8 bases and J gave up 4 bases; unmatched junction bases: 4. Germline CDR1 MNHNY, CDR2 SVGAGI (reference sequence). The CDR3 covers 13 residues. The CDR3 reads CASEAGGPDTQYF. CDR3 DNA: TGTGCCAGCGAGGCGGGGGGGCCAGATACGCAGTATTTT.

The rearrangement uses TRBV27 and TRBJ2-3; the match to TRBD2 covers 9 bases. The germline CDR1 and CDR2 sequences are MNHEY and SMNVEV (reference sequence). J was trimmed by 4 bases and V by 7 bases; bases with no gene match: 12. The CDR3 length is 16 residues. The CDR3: CASMLLAGGQADTQYF. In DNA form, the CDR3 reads TGTGCCAGCATGCTTTTGGCGGGGGGGCAGGCAGATACGCAGTATTTT.

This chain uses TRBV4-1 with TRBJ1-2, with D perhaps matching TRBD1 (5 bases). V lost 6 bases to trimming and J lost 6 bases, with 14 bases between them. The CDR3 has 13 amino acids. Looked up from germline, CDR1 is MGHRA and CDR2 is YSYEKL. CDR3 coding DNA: TGCGCCAGCAGGCCAGTAGGGGAAGATGGCTACACCTTC. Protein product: CASRPVGEDGYTF.

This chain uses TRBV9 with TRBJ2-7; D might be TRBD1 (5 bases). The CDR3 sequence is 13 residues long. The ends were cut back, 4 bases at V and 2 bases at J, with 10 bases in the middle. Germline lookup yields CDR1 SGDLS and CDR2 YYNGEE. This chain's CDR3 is CASSPGITYEQYF. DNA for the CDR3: TGTGCCAGCAGCCCAGGGATCACCTACGAGCAGTACTTC.